A single sample gave rise to the 29 T cell receptor beta chains below, sequenced in a study of identical twins' blood T cells. MiXCR, applied by TCRdb to the 5' RACE reads, yields one record per CDR3 protein. The sample lists a few hundred thousand distinct CDR3 sequences, about 28% seen once, with approximately 6.6% in the top ten. Specimen: PBMCs. The receptors here all came from a woman aged 18 to 55 in good health.

J is TRBJ2-3 and V is TRBV6-6; D call uncertain. The CDR3 has 16 residues. Germline lookup yields CDR1 MNHNY and CDR2 SVGAGI (reference sequence). V shed 0 bases and J shed 0 bases, with 10 bases lying between them. CDR3 nucleotides: TGTGCCAGCAGTTACTCCAGACACTCTAGCACAGATACGCAGTATTTT. Its protein is CASSYSRHSSTDTQYF.

There are a few counts of this clonotype. The rearrangement uses TRBV12-3 or TRBV12-4 and TRBJ2-5; 9 nucleotides align to TRBD2. The CDR3 runs 13 residues. V lost 5 bases, J lost 5 bases, and 3 bases stayed unmatched. For the CDR3, the DNA is TGTGCCAGCAGTCGTAGCGGGAGTGAGACCCAGTACTTC. It specifies CASSRSGSETQYF.

The table lists this clonotype with a few counts. The chain uses TRBV20-1 and TRBJ2-1; 7 nucleotides line up with TRBD2. CDR3 length: 15 residues. Germline V gives CDR1 DFQATT, CDR2 SNEGSKA (reference sequence). V dropped 5 bases and J dropped 2; count of bases not matched to a gene: 9. The CDR3 sequence: CSASTGGFTYNEQFF. The CDR3 DNA reads TGCAGTGCTTCCACGGGGGGATTTACCTACAATGAGCAGTTCTTC.

The chain joins TRBV9 to TRBJ1-3, with D possibly matching TRBD1 (5 bases). CDR3 size: 17 residues. Trimming shortened V by 1 base and J by 0 bases, and 14 bases separated the two germline ends. Germline V CDR1 and CDR2: SGDLS, YYNGEE. The CDR3 loop reads CASSVFSLGTSGNTIYF. The CDR3 nucleotides are TGTGCCAGCAGCGTATTTTCTTTGGGGACCTCTGGAAACACCATATATTTT.

The genes are TRBV18 and TRBJ1-5; the D is unclear. CDR1 is KGHSH, CDR2 LQKENI, per germline. Trimming stripped 2 bases from V and 6 bases from J, with 11 bases between. This CDR3 comprises 14 residues. This CDR3 is CASSPNKVLQPQHF. Written as DNA, the CDR3 is TGTGCCAGCTCACCAAATAAAGTGCTTCAGCCCCAGCATTTT.

This clonotype was found a few times. The conserved closing phenylalanine or tryptophan is absent in this CDR3, likely reflecting a read error. The chain joins TRBV27 to TRBJ1-1, with 7 bases identical to TRBD1. Germline V gene sequence: CDR1 MNHEY, CDR2 SMNVEV (reference sequence). V lost 4 bases to trimming and J lost 11 bases; unmatched junction nucleotides: 16. This CDR3 contains 15 residues. CDR3 DNA sequence: TGTGCCAGCAGTTATTCCCGGGACAGAGGGGTTAAGGCTTTCTCT. Translating gives CASSYSRDRGVKAFS.

As concerns this clonotype: Relative to the germline gene, one junction end is altered; a read error may explain this. The rearrangement links TRBV27 to TRBJ1-5, with D tentatively TRBD1 (6 bases). In germline, CDR1 is MNHEY, CDR2 SMNVEV (reference sequence). This CDR3 spans 15 amino acids. The CDR3 coding sequence is TGTGCCGGCAGTTTATCGGGGCAGGGGAGACAGCCCCAGCATTTT. Translating it yields CAGSLSGQGRQPQHF.

This clonotype was counted between two and nine times. This chain links TRBV3-1 with TRBJ2-7; D is possibly TRBD2 (5 bases). V lost 0 bases and J 6 bases, leaving 15 bases between the germline ends. This CDR3 spans 15 amino acids. Germline values: CDR1 LGHDT, CDR2 YNNKEL (reference sequence). This chain's CDR3 is CASSQDLEVATEQYF. CDR3 coding DNA: TGTGCCAGCAGCCAAGATCTGGAGGTAGCAACCGAGCAGTACTTC.

In its sample, this clonotype was seen a few times. The rearrangement joins TRBV7-2 to TRBJ2-2, with D possibly matching TRBD2 (5 bases). Germline values: CDR1 SGHTA, CDR2 FQGNSA. V was shortened by 1 base and J by 1 base, with 7 bases between the two germline ends. The CDR3 sequence is 15 residues long. CDR3 in amino acids: CASSLVRGNTGELFF. The CDR3, as DNA: TGTGCCAGCAGCTTAGTTCGGGGGAACACCGGGGAGCTGTTTTTT.

This clonotype was detected a few times. The chain is built from TRBV20-1 and TRBJ2-1; D is ambiguous. In germline, CDR1 is DFQATT, CDR2 SNEGSKA (reference sequence). There are 11 residues in the CDR3. The V and J ends lost 4 bases and 4 bases respectively, with 5 bases between them. CDR3 DNA sequence: TGCAGTGCTACATGGTACAATGAGCAGTTCTTC. Its protein product is CSATWYNEQFF.

The chain links TRBV7-9 to TRBJ1-1, with a weak D call TRBD1 (5 bases). Between the trimmed V and J ends, which lost 3 bases and 2 bases, there was a span of 16 bases. In germline, CDR1 is SEHNR, CDR2 FQNEAQ (reference sequence). The CDR3 consists of 16 residues. As DNA, the CDR3 is TGTGCCAGCAGCTTTATACCGGGACGGCCTAACACTGAAGCTTTCTTT. It translates to CASSFIPGRPNTEAFF.

The rearrangement uses TRBV10-3 and TRBJ2-3; tentatively, D is TRBD2 (6 bases). The germline CDR1 and CDR2 sequences are ENHRY and SYGVKD. This CDR3 has 15 residues. Trimming shortened V by 6 bases and J by 0 bases, and 13 bases separated the two germline ends. CDR3 DNA sequence: TGTGCCATCAGAGGCGAGGGGACTAGCACAGATACGCAGTATTTT. The encoded protein is CAIRGEGTSTDTQYF.

Details on this clonotype: Relative to the germline gene, one junction end is altered; a read error may explain this. This chain joins TRBV29-1 and TRBJ1-4; possible D gene TRBD1, 6 bases. Germline CDR1 and CDR2: SQVTM and ANQGSEA. There are 12 residues in the CDR3. CDR3 DNA: TGCGGCGTAGAAGGGGGGAATGAAAAACTGTTTTTT. It codes for CGVEGGNEKLFF.

This chain uses TRBV6-5 with TRBJ1-2; 7 positions agree with TRBD1. V trimming: 8 bases; J trimming: 5 bases; junction bases outside the gene matches: 2. The CDR3 is 11 amino acids. The germline gives CDR1 MNHEY, CDR2 SVGAGI. The CDR3 loop reads CASWTGYGYTF. The CDR3 DNA reads TGTGCCAGCTGGACAGGATATGGCTACACCTTC.

J is TRBJ1-3 and V is TRBV4-1; D not resolved. Germline V CDR1 and CDR2: MGHRA, YSYEKL. This CDR3 comprises 15 residues. V was cut by 0 bases and J by 2 bases, with 8 bases left in between. DNA of the CDR3: TGCGCCAGCAGCCAAGAAGGAAGGACTGGAAACACCATATATTTT. This gives the protein CASSQEGRTGNTIYF.

This clonotype turned up a few times. This chain links TRBV12-3 or TRBV12-4 with TRBJ1-1, with no clear D. The CDR3 is 12 residues long. Trimming stripped 5 bases from V and 10 bases from J, with 14 bases between. CDR3 coding DNA: TGTGCCAGCAGTCCCGATGGTACCGGAGCTTTCTTT. Translated: CASSPDGTGAFF.

This clonotype was picked up a small number of times. The chain joins TRBV15 to TRBJ1-5, with D uncertain. The V end was cut by 4 bases, the J end by 6 bases, with 16 bases between. The germline CDR1 and CDR2 sequences are LNHNV and YYDKDF (reference sequence). The CDR3 runs to 15 residues. CDR3 amino acids: CATSTAMLRSQPQHF. CDR3 DNA: TGTGCCACCAGCACGGCTATGCTAAGGAGTCAGCCCCAGCATTTT.

On this clonotype itself: Just one base apart from a much larger clone, this may be a read error. The chain is built from TRBV29-1 and TRBJ1-2; D perhaps matches TRBD1 (5 bases). This CDR3 is 14 amino acids long. Germline CDR1 reads SQVTM; CDR2 reads ANQGSEA. CDR3 nucleotides: TGCATCGTTGAAGCAGTCCTAGGGGCTTATGGCTACACCTTC. It encodes CIVEAVLGAYGYTF.

This clonotype was recorded many times. The chain is built from TRBV29-1 and TRBJ1-1; D possibly corresponds to TRBD1 (6 bases). Germline V gene sequence: CDR1 SQVTM, CDR2 ANQGSEA. The CDR3 runs 12 residues. Trimming cost V 6 bases and J 1 base, with 9 bases left between them. CDR3 sequence: CSVKQGNTEAFF. For the CDR3, the DNA is TGCAGCGTAAAACAGGGGAACACTGAAGCTTTCTTT.

V gene TRBV12-3 or TRBV12-4 combines with J gene TRBJ1-5, with a tentative D call TRBD1 (6 bases). The germline V and J ends were trimmed by 5 bases and 4 bases, with 12 bases remaining between them. There are 14 residues in the CDR3. The CDR3 DNA follows: TGTGCCAGCAGTCCCTCGACAGGAAATCAGCCCCAGCATTTT. It encodes CASSPSTGNQPQHF.

The CDR3 DNA sequence: TGTGCCAGCAGCCTCCGGGACAGAAATCAGCCCCAGCATTTT. This gives the protein CASSLRDRNQPQHF. The gene calls are TRBV5-6 and TRBJ1-5; 7 bases map to TRBD1. This CDR3 spans 14 amino acids. The germline CDR1 and CDR2 sequences are SGHDT and YYEEEE. The V and J ends lost 4 bases and 4 bases, in that order; junction bases with no gene match: 5. The entire variable domain, with the rest obtained from reference TRBV5-6 and TRBJ1-5, is as follows: DAGVTQSPTHLIKTRGQQVTLRCSPKSGHDTVSWYQQALGQGPQFIFQYYEEEERQRGNFPDRFSGHQFPNYSSELNVNALLLGDSALYLCASSLRDRNQPQHFGDGTRLSIL.

A few counts support this clonotype. The chain combines TRBV7-9 with TRBJ1-1; D perhaps matches TRBD1 (5 bases). CDR1 SEHNR and CDR2 FQNEAQ come from the germline V gene (reference sequence). The CDR3 sequence is 17 residues long. The ends were cut back, 2 bases at V and 4 bases at J, with 20 bases in the middle. CDR3 sequence reads: CASSLIPAGSKGTEAFF. The CDR3 DNA is TGTGCCAGCAGCTTAATCCCTGCAGGGAGTAAGGGCACTGAAGCTTTCTTT. The full variable domain, rest sourced from reference TRBV7-9 and TRBJ1-1, is DTGVSQNPRHKITKRGQNVTFRCDPISEHNRLYWYRQTLGQGPEFLTYFQNEAQLEKSRLLSDRFSAERPKGSFSTLEIQRTEQGDSAMYLCASSLIPAGSKGTEAFFGQGTRLTVV.

This chain connects TRBV12-3 or TRBV12-4 to TRBJ1-1; D is undetermined. The V and J ends lost 7 bases and 6 bases respectively, with 12 bases between them. CDR3 length equals 12 residues. Here the CDR3 reads CASKKEGAEAFF. CDR3 coding DNA: TGTGCCAGCAAGAAAGAGGGAGCTGAAGCTTTCTTT.

The chain carries TRBV27 and TRBJ2-7, with D unclear. Germline CDR1 and CDR2: MNHEY and SMNVEV (reference sequence). V lost 8 bases to trimming and J lost 5 bases, with 10 bases between them. The CDR3 length is 11 residues. The CDR3, as DNA: TGTGCCAGCGGGGATTTTGACGAGCAGTACTTC. Translated: CASGDFDEQYF.

This clonotype occurred many times. The chain carries TRBV6-2 or TRBV6-3 and TRBJ2-3; D call uncertain. From germline, CDR1 is MNHEY and CDR2 SVGEGT. V shed 7 bases and J shed 4 bases, with 21 bases lying between them. This CDR3 is built from 16 residues. As DNA, the CDR3 is TGTGCCAGCAACAAGGCCCAGGACCGCGAAGCAGATACGCAGTATTTT. Its translation: CASNKAQDREADTQYF.

This chain connects TRBV15 to TRBJ2-3; no definite D call. V was shortened by 0 bases and J by 6 bases, with 10 bases between the two germline ends. Per the germline V gene, CDR1 is LNHNV and CDR2 is YYDKDF (reference sequence). This CDR3 is built from 14 residues. This CDR3 is CATSREVLTDTQYF. The CDR3 coding sequence is TGTGCCACCAGCAGAGAAGTCCTCACCGATACGCAGTATTTT.

The chain couples TRBV7-9 to TRBJ2-4; D remains ambiguous. The V and J ends lost 2 bases and 16 bases respectively, with 12 bases between them. There are 11 residues in the CDR3. CDR1 SEHNR and CDR2 FQNEAQ come from the germline V gene (reference sequence). The CDR3 reads CASSLLSQIYF. As DNA, the CDR3 is TGTGCCAGCAGCTTACTTTCTCAAATCTACTTC.

The rearrangement links TRBV6-1 to TRBJ1-2; D is uncertain. Trimming left V 2 bases short and J 8 bases short, with 15 bases between. This CDR3 comprises 14 residues. From germline, CDR1 is MNHNS and CDR2 SASEGT. The CDR3 spells CASSEHAEGSGYTF. The CDR3 DNA follows: TGTGCCAGCAGTGAACACGCGGAGGGATCCGGCTACACCTTC.

This clonotype has more than one count but fewer than ten. Written as DNA, the CDR3 is TGTGCCAGCTCGCCCGGACAAATCCGGATAGGCGAGCAGTACTTC. Encoded protein: CASSPGQIRIGEQYF. The genes are TRBV18 and TRBJ2-7; D possibly corresponds to TRBD1 (5 bases). In germline, CDR1 is KGHSH, CDR2 LQKENI. The CDR3 contains 15 residues. Trimming stripped 6 bases from V and 6 bases from J, with 21 bases between.